A single sample gave rise to the 3 T cell receptor beta chains below, sequenced in a study of Ad26.COV2.S vaccination and SARS-CoV-2 variants. Treatment described: about 20 received Ad26.COV2.S at low or high dose, single or two shots; 5 received placebo; per-sample allocation not given. Specimen acquisition occurred on day 63 following the initial vaccine or placebo injection. Only in-frame clones appear in the TCRdb table, and some are missing; sequencing was by immunoSEQ multiplex PCR. The sample consists of a few hundred thousand clones, approximately 87% of them appearing once. This specimen was peripheral blood, taken in a trial of Ad26.COV2.S vaccine versus placebo. The receptors stem from a person aged 18-60 years who received the Ad26.COV2.S COVID-19 vaccine or a placebo.

V gene TRBV20-1 combines with J gene TRBJ1-1; D gene ambiguous. Germline V gives CDR1 DFQATT, CDR2 SNEGSKA (reference sequence). Trimming stripped 3 bases from V and 9 bases from J, with 11 bases between. This CDR3 is 11 amino acids long. The CDR3 sequence is CSARASGQAFF. The CDR3 region has the DNA TGCAGTGCTAGGGCTTCGGGTCAAGCTTTCTTT.

The chain recombines TRBV10-3 with TRBJ1-5; D is ambiguous. V was clipped by 1 base and J by 0 bases, with 7 bases between them. Looked up from germline, CDR1 is ENHRY and CDR2 is SYGVKD. The CDR3 consists of 15 residues. The CDR3 reads CAISEWVGSNQPQHF. For the CDR3, the DNA is TGTGCCATCAGTGAGTGGGTGGGTAGCAATCAGCCCCAGCATTTT.

A single count supports this clone. The chain recombines TRBV11-2 with TRBJ1-2; 9 nucleotides line up with TRBD1. This CDR3 is built from 14 residues. Germline V lookup: CDR1 SGHAT, CDR2 FQNNGV. V trimming: 3 bases; J trimming: 3 bases; junction bases outside the gene matches: 2. CDR3 amino acids: CASSFTGGDYGYTF. DNA of the CDR3: TGTGCCAGCAGCTTTACAGGGGGCGACTATGGCTACACCTTC. Full variable domain (outside the CDR3, taken from reference TRBV11-2 and TRBJ1-2): EAGVAQSPRYKIIEKRQSVAFWCNPISGHATLYWYQQILGQGPKLLIQFQNNGVVDDSQLPKDRFSAERLKGVDSTLKIQPAKLEDSAVYLCASSFTGGDYGYTFGSGTRLTVV.